One TCR beta chain is described in this entry. As yet, its antigen is unknown. These data come from a study of persistence of HIV-infected CD4 T cells. Overall study results and limits: Degenerate expanded CDR3beta sequences were enriched among CMV- and Gag-responding cells.

The immunoSEQ assay was version 4, run in survey mode. Each sample used up to 1 ug genomic DNA diluted to 10 ng/uL. The method was immunoSEQ multiplex PCR; TCRdb's version includes in-frame clones alone and lacks a portion of them. The table lists 50,000 to 65,000 clones, roughly 77% of them singletons, with about 1.8% in the top ten. An overlapping HIV-1 Gag peptide pool stimulated these cells at 0.85 to 1 ug/peptide/mL. Sorted nonresponding memory CD4+ T cells were CD40L-negative, CD69-negative, CD45RO-high. Suppressive ART was started during chronic HIV-1 infection in these adults. CDR3 length: 16 amino acids. From germline, CDR1 is SEHNR and CDR2 FQNEAQ (reference sequence). Trimming shortened V by 1 base and J by 5 bases, and 14 bases separated the two germline ends.

This receptor was identified in an adult man with HIV who was CMV-seropositive. Material: CD4+ T cells sorted from PBMCs after roughly 18-hour stimulation, obtained from a patient who received antiretroviral therapy. The chain joins TRBV7-9 to TRBJ1-4; D is ambiguous. This CDR3 is CASSLEFGLRNEKLFF. In DNA form, the CDR3 reads TGTGCCAGCAGCTTAGAATTTGGACTTAGGAATGAAAAACTGTTTTTT.